Listed below are T cell receptor beta chains from one sample, sequenced in a study of blood T cell repertoires in COVID-19. TCRdb keeps only in-frame clones here, not all; method: immunoSEQ multiplex PCR. Of over 100,000 clones listed, 70% to 90% are singletons. The sequencing input was peripheral blood. Source of these receptors: a man between 40 and 49 years old with acute or convalescent COVID-19. CDR3s include the opening cysteine and the closing phenylalanine or tryptophan. The D gene is left open where the match is weak. A clone size is listed for some rows: how often the clone was seen (once, few, many), or a class if it is expanded.

size	D	V	J	length	DNA	CDR3
NA	NA	TRBV28	TRBJ2-5	13	TGTGCCAGCAGCCTCTACAGGGAAGAGACCCAGTACTTC	CASSLYREETQYF
NA	NA	TRBV9	TRBJ2-2	17	TGTGCCAGCAGCGTCGGGGACTCGGCGGTGGCGACCGGGGAGCTGTTTTTT	CASSVGDSAVATGELFF
NA	TRBD2	TRBV10-3	TRBJ2-3	16	TGTGCCATCAGGGGACTAGCGGGGGGCTCCTGGGGTACGCAGTATTTT	CAIRGLAGGSWGTQYF
NA	NA	TRBV7-3	TRBJ2-7	13	TGTGCCAGCAGCTTAACTAGTATCCACGAGCAGTACTTC	CASSLTSIHEQYF
NA	TRBD1	TRBV29-1	TRBJ2-7	13	TGCAGCGCCACATCGGACAGGGACTACGAGCAGTACTTC	CSATSDRDYEQYF
once	TRBD2	TRBV11-3	TRBJ2-1	14	TGTGCCAGCAGCCTTAGCGGGGCCTGGAATGAGCAGTTCTTC	CASSLSGAWNEQFF
NA	NA	TRBV23-1	TRBJ1-6	19	TGCGCCAGCAGTCAATCCAAGGGAGGTCGCAGGGTCTATAATTCACCCCTCCACTTT	CASSQSKGGRRVYNSPLHF
NA	NA	TRBV7-8	TRBJ2-3	16	TGTGCCAGCAGCAACCCCCTGGGAGGCCTCACAGATACGCAGTATTTT	CASSNPLGGLTDTQYF
NA	TRBD2	TRBV7-8	TRBJ2-7	16	TGTGCCAGCAGCTTAGAACTAGCGGTCCCCTCCTACGAGCAGTACTTC	CASSLELAVPSYEQYF
NA	NA	TRBV9	TRBJ1-1	14	TGTGCCAGCAGCGCAGGGGTTGGGGACACTGAAGCTTTCTTT	CASSAGVGDTEAFF
few	NA	TRBV28	TRBJ2-1	11	TGTGCCAGCAGTTTATTTCGTGAGCAGTTCTTC	CASSLFREQFF
NA	TRBD1	TRBV5-6	TRBJ2-2	15	TGTGCCAGCAGCTCGCAGGACAGGCCCACCGGGGAGCTGTTTTTT	CASSSQDRPTGELFF
once	TRBD1	TRBV6-6	TRBJ1-6	14	TGTGCCAGCAGTGCGGGACAGGATAATTCACCCCTCCACTTT	CASSAGQDNSPLHF
NA	NA	TRBV29-1	TRBJ2-3	11	TGCAGCGTTGTGCCGGCAGATACGCAGTATTTT	CSVVPADTQYF
NA	TRBD2	TRBV11-2	TRBJ2-1	15	TGTGCCAGCAGCGTCACTAGCGGGAGGGCTCCTGAGCAGTTCTTC	CASSVTSGRAPEQFF
NA	TRBD2	TRBV6-1	TRBJ2-5	17	TGTGCCAGCAGTGGACTAGCGGGGACGGGGAACCAAGAGACCCAGTACTTC	CASSGLAGTGNQETQYF
NA	TRBD1	TRBV18	TRBJ2-7	15	TGTGCCAGCTCACGATCCGGGACAGGGGCGGCCGAGCAGTACTTC	CASSRSGTGAAEQYF
NA	NA	TRBV6-5	TRBJ2-7	14	TGTGCCAGCAGTCCGAACGGACAGTCCTACGAGCAGTACTTC	CASSPNGQSYEQYF
NA	NA	TRBV4-2	TRBJ2-3	17	TGTGCCAGCAGCCAAGGAGGTTGGAATGTGGCGACAGATACGCAGTATTTT	CASSQGGWNVATDTQYF
once	TRBD1	TRBV30	TRBJ2-7	14	TGTGCCTGGAGTGGCCACAGGGGGGCCTACGAGCAGTACTTC	CAWSGHRGAYEQYF
NA	TRBD2	TRBV18	TRBJ2-5	16	TGTGCCAGCTCCGAAGTTATAGCGGGAGGGCAAGAGACCCAGTACTTC	CASSEVIAGGQETQYF
NA	NA	TRBV6-5	TRBJ1-2	13	TGTGCCAGCGCCCAAATTCCGGGGTATGGCTACACCTTC	CASAQIPGYGYTF